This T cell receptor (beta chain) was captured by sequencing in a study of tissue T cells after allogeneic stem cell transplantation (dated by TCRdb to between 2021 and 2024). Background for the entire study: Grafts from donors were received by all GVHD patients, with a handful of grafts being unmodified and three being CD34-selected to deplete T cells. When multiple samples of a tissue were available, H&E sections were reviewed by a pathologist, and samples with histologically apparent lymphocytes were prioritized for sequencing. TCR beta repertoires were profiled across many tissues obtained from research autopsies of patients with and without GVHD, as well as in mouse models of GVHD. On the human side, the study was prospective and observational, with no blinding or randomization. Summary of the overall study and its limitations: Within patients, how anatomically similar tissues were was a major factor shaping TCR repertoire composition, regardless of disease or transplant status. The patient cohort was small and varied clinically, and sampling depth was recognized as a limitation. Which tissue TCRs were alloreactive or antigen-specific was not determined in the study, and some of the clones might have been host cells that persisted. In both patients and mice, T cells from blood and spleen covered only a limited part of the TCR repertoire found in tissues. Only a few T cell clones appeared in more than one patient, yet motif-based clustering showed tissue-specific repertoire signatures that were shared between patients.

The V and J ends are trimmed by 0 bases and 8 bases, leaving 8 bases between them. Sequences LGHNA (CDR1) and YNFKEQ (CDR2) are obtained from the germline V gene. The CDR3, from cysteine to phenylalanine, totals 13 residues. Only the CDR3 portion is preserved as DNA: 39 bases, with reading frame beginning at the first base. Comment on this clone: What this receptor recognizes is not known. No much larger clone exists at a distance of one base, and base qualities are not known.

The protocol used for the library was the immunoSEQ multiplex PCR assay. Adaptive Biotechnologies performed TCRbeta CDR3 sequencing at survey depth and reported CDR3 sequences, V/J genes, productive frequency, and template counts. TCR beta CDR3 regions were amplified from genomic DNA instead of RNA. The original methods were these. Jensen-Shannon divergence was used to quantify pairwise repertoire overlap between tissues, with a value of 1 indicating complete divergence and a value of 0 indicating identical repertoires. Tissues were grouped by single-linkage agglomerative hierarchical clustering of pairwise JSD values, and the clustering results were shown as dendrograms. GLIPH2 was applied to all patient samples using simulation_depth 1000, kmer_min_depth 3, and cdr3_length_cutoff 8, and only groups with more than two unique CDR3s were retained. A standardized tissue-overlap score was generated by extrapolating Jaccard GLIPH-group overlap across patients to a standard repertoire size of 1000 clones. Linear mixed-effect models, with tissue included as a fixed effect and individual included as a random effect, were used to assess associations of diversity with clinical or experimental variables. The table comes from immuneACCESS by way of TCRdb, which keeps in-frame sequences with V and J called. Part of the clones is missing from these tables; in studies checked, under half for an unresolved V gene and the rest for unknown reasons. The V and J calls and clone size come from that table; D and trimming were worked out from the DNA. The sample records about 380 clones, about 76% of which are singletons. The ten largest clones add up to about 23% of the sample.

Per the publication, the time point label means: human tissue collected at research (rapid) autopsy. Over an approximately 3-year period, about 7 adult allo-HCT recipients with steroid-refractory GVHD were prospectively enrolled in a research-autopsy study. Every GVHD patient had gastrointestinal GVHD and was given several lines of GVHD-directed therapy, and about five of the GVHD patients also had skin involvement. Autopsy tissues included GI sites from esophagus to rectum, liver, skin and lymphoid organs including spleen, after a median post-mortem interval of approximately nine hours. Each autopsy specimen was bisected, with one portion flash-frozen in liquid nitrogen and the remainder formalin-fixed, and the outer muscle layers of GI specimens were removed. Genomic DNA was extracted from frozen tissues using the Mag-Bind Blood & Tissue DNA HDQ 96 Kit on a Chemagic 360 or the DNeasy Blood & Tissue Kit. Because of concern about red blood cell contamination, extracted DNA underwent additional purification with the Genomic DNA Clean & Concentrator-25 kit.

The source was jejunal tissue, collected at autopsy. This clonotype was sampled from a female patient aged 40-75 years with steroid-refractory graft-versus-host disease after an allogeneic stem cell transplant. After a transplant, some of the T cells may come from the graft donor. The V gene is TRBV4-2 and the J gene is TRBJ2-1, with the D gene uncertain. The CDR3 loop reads CASSQDRPDEQFF. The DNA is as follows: TGTGCCAGCAGCCAAGATCGCCCAGATGAGCAGTTCTTC.